The 13 T cell receptor beta chains below all came from one sample that was sequenced in a study of blood T cell repertoires in COVID-19 (dated by TCRdb to the early 2020s). Library preparation was by the immunoSEQ multiplex PCR assay. TCRdb holds this immuneACCESS table with in-frame rearrangements only. Some clones are missing; in checked studies, unresolved V genes explain under half, and the rest has no known cause. This sample lists around 430,000 clones; more than 70% were detected once. The top ten constitute roughly 13% of the sample. The source material was peripheral blood. These receptor sequences come from a woman aged 45-65 years with COVID-19, enrolled during active disease.

The chain couples TRBV2 to TRBJ2-7, with 7 positions matching TRBD2. CDR1 and CDR2 from the germline V gene are SNHLY and FYNNEI. J was trimmed by 0 bases and V by 7 bases; bases with no gene match: 6. This CDR3 is built from 14 residues. As DNA, the CDR3 is TGTGCCAGCACCCGACTAGCCAGCTCCTACGAGCAGTACTTC. It translates to CASTRLASSYEQYF.

This sequence joins TRBV7-7 and TRBJ1-2; tentatively, D is TRBD1 (5 bases). The CDR3 covers 15 residues. From germline, CDR1 is SSHAT and CDR2 FNYEAQ (reference sequence). V lost 4 bases to trimming and J lost 5 bases, with 17 bases between them. As DNA, the CDR3 is TGTGCCAGCAGCTCCGGCCGGGGGAGGAGGTATGGCTACACCTTC. Protein: CASSSGRGRRYGYTF.

The gene calls are TRBV6-2 or TRBV6-3 and TRBJ1-2; 7 positions match TRBD1. The CDR3 is 12 residues long. V was pared by 5 bases and J by 8 bases, with 5 bases of the junction left unmatched. Germline V gene data show CDR1 as MNHEY and CDR2 as SVGEGT. CDR3 nucleotides: TGTGCCAGCAGTGGACAGGATGGAGGCTACACCTTC. The encoded protein is CASSGQDGGYTF.

The chain uses TRBV5-1 and TRBJ1-5; possibly TRBD1 for D (6 bases). The V end lost 8 bases, the J end lost 3 bases, and 18 bases lay between the germline ends. The CDR3 is 15 amino acids. In germline, CDR1 is SGHRS, CDR2 YFSETQ. The CDR3 DNA reads TGCGCCAGTAGTCTACAGGGCGCCCTCAATCAGCCCCAGCATTTT. This encodes CASSLQGALNQPQHF.

The chain recombines TRBV30 with TRBJ1-6; TRBD1 matches at 10 bases. This CDR3 has 14 residues. Trimming took 2 bases from V and 9 from J; bases not matched to a gene: 4. The V gene's germline CDR1 is GTSNPN and CDR2 SVGIG (reference sequence). Here the CDR3 DNA reads TGTGCCTGGAGTCGGGACAGGGGTATTTCACCCCTCCACTTT. Translation gives CAWSRDRGISPLHF.

J is TRBJ2-1 and V is TRBV7-2; D not resolved. Germline V gene sequence: CDR1 SGHTA, CDR2 FQGNSA. The CDR3 has 13 amino acids. Between the trimmed V and J ends, which lost 5 bases and 4 bases, there was a span of 9 bases. The CDR3 sequence: CASSNRLYNEQFF. CDR3 DNA sequence: TGTGCCAGCAGCAACCGACTGTACAATGAGCAGTTCTTC.

This clone occurred once. As DNA, the CDR3 is TGCAGCGTCGAGGACAGGGTAGGGCAGTTCTTC. This encodes CSVEDRVGQFF. The V call is TRBV29-1, the J call TRBJ2-1; 8 positions match TRBD1. This CDR3 region has 11 residues. Germline-derived CDR1 and CDR2 are SQVTM and ANQGSEA. The trim removed 6 bases at V and 12 bases at J, leaving 7 bases unmatched.

The CDR3 nucleotides read TGTGCCAGCAGCCAGGGTCTAGCGGGGTTCGGCCAAGACGGGGAGCTGTTTTTT. This gives the protein CASSQGLAGFGQDGELFF. This sequence joins TRBV3-1 (or the pseudogene TRBV3-2) and TRBJ2-2; the match to TRBD2 covers 9 bases. The CDR3 has 18 amino acids. Trimming at V came to 3 bases and at J to 7 bases, leaving 15 bases not matched to a gene. The germline gives CDR1 LGHDT, CDR2 YNNKEL (reference sequence).

The chain has TRBV24-1 and TRBJ2-1, with TRBD2 matching 14 bases. From germline, CDR1 is KGHDR and CDR2 SFDVKD. The CDR3 contains 17 residues. With V trimmed by 2 bases and J by 8 bases, 7 bases remained unmatched. CDR3 in DNA: TGTGCCACCAGTGATTCGACTAGCGGGGGGGGGTACGATGAGCAGTTCTTC. Encoded protein: CATSDSTSGGGYDEQFF.

The J gene is TRBJ1-5, the V gene TRBV6-6, with 7 bases matching TRBD1. Germline trimming cut 6 bases from V and 4 bases from J; bases unmatched to any gene: 6. CDR3 length: 14 residues. The germline V gene encodes CDR1 MNHNY and CDR2 SVGAGI (reference sequence). The CDR3 bases are TGTGCCAGCAGATATGGACAGGAAAATCAGCCCCAGCATTTT. Its translation is CASRYGQENQPQHF.

V usage is TRBV19 and J usage is TRBJ2-3; 9 positions agree with TRBD2. CDR1 is LNHDA, CDR2 SQIVND, per germline (reference sequence). CDR3 length: 15 residues. J gave up 0 bases and V 8 bases, and 6 bases lay outside the gene matches. In DNA, the CDR3 is TGTGCCAGTGGGGTAGCGGGGGAGAGCACAGATACGCAGTATTTT. This translates into CASGVAGESTDTQYF.

The rearrangement joins TRBV7-9 to TRBJ1-1, with D possibly TRBD1 on 5 matching bases. This CDR3 is built from 14 residues. Germline lookup yields CDR1 SEHNR and CDR2 FQNEAQ (reference sequence). V lost 5 bases and J lost 4, with 14 bases in between. For the CDR3, the DNA is TGTGCCAGCAGCCCCGAGACGGGGGTCACTGAAGCTTTCTTT. Translating gives CASSPETGVTEAFF. Filled out from reference TRBV7-9 and TRBJ1-1, the complete variable domain reads DTGVSQNPRHKITKRGQNVTFRCDPISEHNRLYWYRQTLGQGPEFLTYFQNEAQLEKSRLLSDRFSAERPKGSFSTLEIQRTEQGDSAMYLCASSPETGVTEAFFGQGTRLTVV.

V and J are TRBV7-2 and TRBJ1-3; no definite D call. Trimming stripped 1 base from V and 1 base from J, with 8 bases between. CDR3 length: 15 residues. The germline V gene has CDR1 SGHTA and CDR2 FQGNSA. The CDR3 spells CASSLESGSGNTIYF. The CDR3 nucleotides read TGTGCCAGCAGCTTAGAGTCGGGGTCTGGAAACACCATATATTTT.